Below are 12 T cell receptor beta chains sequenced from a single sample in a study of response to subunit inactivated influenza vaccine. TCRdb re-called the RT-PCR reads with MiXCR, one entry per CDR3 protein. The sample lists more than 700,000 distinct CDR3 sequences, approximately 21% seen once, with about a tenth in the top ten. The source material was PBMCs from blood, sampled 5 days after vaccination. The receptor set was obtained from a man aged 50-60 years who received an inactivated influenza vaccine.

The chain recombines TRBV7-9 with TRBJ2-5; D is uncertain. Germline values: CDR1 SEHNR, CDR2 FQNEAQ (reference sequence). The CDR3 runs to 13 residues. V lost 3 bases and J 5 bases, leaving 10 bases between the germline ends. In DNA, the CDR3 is TGTGCCAGCAGCTTTGGTCAACGGGAGACCCAGTACTTC. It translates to CASSFGQRETQYF.

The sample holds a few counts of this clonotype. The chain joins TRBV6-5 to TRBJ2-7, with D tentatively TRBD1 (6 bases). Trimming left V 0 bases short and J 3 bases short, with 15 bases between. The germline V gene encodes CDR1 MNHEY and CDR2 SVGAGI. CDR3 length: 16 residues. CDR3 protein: CASSYSRGWAYYEQYF. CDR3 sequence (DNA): TGTGCCAGCAGTTACTCTAGGGGGTGGGCTTACTACGAGCAGTACTTC.

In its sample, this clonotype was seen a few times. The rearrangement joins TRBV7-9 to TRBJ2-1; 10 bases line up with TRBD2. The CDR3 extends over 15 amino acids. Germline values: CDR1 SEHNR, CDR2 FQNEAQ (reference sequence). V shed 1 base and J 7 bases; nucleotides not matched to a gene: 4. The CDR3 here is CASSLVLAGENEQFF. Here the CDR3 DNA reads TGTGCCAGCAGCTTAGTGCTAGCGGGAGAAAATGAGCAGTTCTTC. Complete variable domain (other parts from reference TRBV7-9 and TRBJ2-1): DTGVSQNPRHKITKRGQNVTFRCDPISEHNRLYWYRQTLGQGPEFLTYFQNEAQLEKSRLLSDRFSAERPKGSFSTLEIQRTEQGDSAMYLCASSLVLAGENEQFFGPGTRLTVL.

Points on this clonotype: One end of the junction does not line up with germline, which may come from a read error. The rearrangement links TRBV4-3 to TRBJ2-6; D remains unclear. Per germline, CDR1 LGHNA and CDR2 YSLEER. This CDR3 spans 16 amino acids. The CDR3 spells CAISQDQFSGANVLTF. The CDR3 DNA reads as TGCGCCATCAGCCAAGACCAGTTCTCTGGGGCCAACGTCCTGACTTTC.

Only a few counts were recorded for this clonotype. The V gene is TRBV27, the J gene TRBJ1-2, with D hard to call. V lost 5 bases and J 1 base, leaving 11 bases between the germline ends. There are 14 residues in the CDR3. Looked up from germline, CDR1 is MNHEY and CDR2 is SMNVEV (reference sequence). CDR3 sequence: CASSPAAVNYGYTF. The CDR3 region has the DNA TGTGCCAGCAGTCCAGCTGCCGTTAACTATGGCTACACCTTC.

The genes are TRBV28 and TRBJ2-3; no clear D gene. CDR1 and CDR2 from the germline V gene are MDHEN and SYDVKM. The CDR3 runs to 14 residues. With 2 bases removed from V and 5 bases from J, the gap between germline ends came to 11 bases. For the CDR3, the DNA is TGTGCCAGCAGTTTAAGACGGGTGAAAGATACGCAGTATTTT. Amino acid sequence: CASSLRRVKDTQYF.

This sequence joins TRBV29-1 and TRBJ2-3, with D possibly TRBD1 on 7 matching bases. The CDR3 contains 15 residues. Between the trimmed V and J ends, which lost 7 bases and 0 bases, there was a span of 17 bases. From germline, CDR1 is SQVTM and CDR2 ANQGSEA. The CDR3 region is CSAQGGRGSTDTQYF. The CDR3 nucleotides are TGCAGCGCCCAGGGGGGTAGGGGCAGCACAGATACGCAGTATTTT.

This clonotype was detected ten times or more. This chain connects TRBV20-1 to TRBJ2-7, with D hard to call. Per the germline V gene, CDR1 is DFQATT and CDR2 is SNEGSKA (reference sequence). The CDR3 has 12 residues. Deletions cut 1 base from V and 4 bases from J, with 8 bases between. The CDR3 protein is CSARVLTYEQYF. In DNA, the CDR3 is TGCAGTGCTAGAGTCTTAACGTACGAGCAGTACTTC.

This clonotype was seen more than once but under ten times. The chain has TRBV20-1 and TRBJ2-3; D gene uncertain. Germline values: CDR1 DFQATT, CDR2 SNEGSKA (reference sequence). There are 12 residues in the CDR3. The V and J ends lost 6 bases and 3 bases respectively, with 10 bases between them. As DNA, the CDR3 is TGCAGTGCGCGAATAAGGACAGATACGCAGTATTTT. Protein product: CSARIRTDTQYF.

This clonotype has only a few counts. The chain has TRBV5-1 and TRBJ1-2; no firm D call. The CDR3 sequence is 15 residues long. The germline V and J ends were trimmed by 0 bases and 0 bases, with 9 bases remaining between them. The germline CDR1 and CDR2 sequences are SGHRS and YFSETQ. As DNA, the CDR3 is TGCGCCAGCAGCTTGGCCGGAGGGACTAACTATGGCTACACCTTC. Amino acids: CASSLAGGTNYGYTF.

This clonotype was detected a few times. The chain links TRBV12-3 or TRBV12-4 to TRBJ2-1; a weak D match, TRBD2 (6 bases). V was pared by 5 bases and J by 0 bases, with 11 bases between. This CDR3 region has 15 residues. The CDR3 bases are TGTGCCAGCAGTCCAAACGGGGGCTCCTACAATGAGCAGTTCTTC. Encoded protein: CASSPNGGSYNEQFF.

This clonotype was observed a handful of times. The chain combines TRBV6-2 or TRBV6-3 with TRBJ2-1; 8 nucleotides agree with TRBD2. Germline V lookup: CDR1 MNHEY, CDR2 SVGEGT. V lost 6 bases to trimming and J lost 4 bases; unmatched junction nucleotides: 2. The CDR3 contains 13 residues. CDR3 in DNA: TGTGCCAGCAGGGTAGCGGGGTACAATGAGCAGTTCTTC. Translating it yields CASRVAGYNEQFF.